This T cell receptor beta chain was identified during a study of shared clonotypes between healthy human individuals. Study-wide results and caveats: Donors were few, which limited the genetic and exposure-history diversity represented. Naive CD4 clonotypes were shared across several donors at 4% to 5%. Non-shared clonotypes had lower generation probabilities than clonotypes shared by all four sorted-subset donors. A generally larger estimated richness was seen in naive subsets than in memory subsets.

Naivety among CD8 cells was defined by CD45RO negativity and positive CCR7 selection, thereby excluding terminally differentiated effector memory CD45RA+ cells. This CDR3 spans 14 amino acids. The V gene's germline CDR1 is SNHLY and CDR2 FYNNEI. V shed 6 bases and J 5 bases; nucleotides not matched to a gene: 6. This table comes from immunoSEQ multiplex PCR, and its TCRdb copy is limited to in-frame clones, with some not included. The sample holds 500,000 to 700,000 clones; 85% to 95% are singletons and the top ten take approximately 0.12%. Remarks on this clone: The antigen is not known.

Sequenced sample: naive CD8+ T cells sorted from blood. The chain carries TRBV2 and TRBJ2-7, with 11 nucleotides matching TRBD2. The clonotype was recovered from a woman aged 25-40 years in good health. CDR3 DNA: TGTGCCAGCAGAACTAGCGGGAGCCTCGACGAGCAGTACTTC. Translating gives CASRTSGSLDEQYF.